A selection of T cell receptor beta chains follows, all from one sample in a study of blood T cell repertoires in COVID-19. Here immunoSEQ multiplex PCR was the method, and the copy in TCRdb shows in-frame clones only, minus some. Found here are under 500,000 clones, nearly 90% of them singletons; the top ten hold almost 2%. Sequenced sample: PBMCs or T cells enriched from blood (not recorded which). Receptors were obtained from a woman younger than 30 with acute COVID-19. Both conserved end residues are part of each CDR3. A D gene is named only where the DNA matches it firmly. Part of the rows lack a size; the others show once, few, many or a class for expanded clones.

>TRBJ1-2|.|once|TRBV27
CASSLGRYYGYTF
TGTGCCAGCAGTTTGGGCAGATACTATGGCTACACCTTC
>TRBJ1-2|.|.|TRBV20-1
CSARREYGYTF
TGCAGTGCTAGAAGAGAATATGGCTACACCTTC
>TRBJ2-2|TRBD2|.|TRBV27
CASSASGRFTGELFF
TGTGCCAGCAGTGCTAGCGGGAGATTCACCGGGGAGCTGTTTTTT
>TRBJ2-1|.|.|TRBV12-5
CASGWEGESWREKRNEQFF
TGTGCTAGTGGTTGGGAGGGGGAATCTTGGCGGGAGAAAAGGAATGAGCAGTTCTTC
>TRBJ2-7|TRBD1|.|TRBV3-1/TRBV3-2
CASSQGTGGPYEQYF
TGTGCCAGCAGCCAAGGAACAGGGGGCCCTTACGAGCAGTACTTC
>TRBJ1-2|TRBD1|.|TRBV25-1
CASSHGQGSYGYTF
TGTGCCAGCAGTCATGGACAGGGAAGCTATGGCTACACCTTC
>TRBJ2-1|TRBD1|.|TRBV9
CASSYTGTGMNEQFF
TGTGCCAGCAGCTATACCGGGACAGGGATGAATGAGCAGTTCTTC
>TRBJ2-7|TRBD2|few|TRBV11-2
CASSLGLKRGLIEQYF
TGTGCCAGCAGCTTGGGCCTAAAGCGGGGGCTCATCGAGCAGTACTTC
>TRBJ2-3|.|few|TRBV5-1
CASSGPSTDTQYF
TGCGCCAGCAGCGGGCCTTCGACAGATACGCAGTATTTT
>TRBJ1-5|.|.|TRBV28
CASTLVLGARHQPQHF
TGTGCCAGCACTCTGGTCCTGGGGGCACGACATCAGCCCCAGCATTTT
>TRBJ2-7|.|.|TRBV9
CASSASLSGREKDEQYF
TGTGCCAGCAGCGCGTCACTTTCGGGGCGGGAAAAGGACGAGCAGTACTTC
>TRBJ1-6|TRBD1|.|TRBV30
CAGQGTYNSPLHF
TGTGCCGGACAGGGTACCTATAATTCACCCCTCCACTTT
>TRBJ1-4|.|.|TRBV7-2
CASSLVEGEKLFF
TGTGCCAGCAGCTTAGTTGAGGGTGAAAAACTGTTTTTT
>TRBJ1-6|TRBD1|.|TRBV9
CASSVTTGANSPLHF
TGTGCCAGCAGCGTAACAACAGGGGCTAATTCACCCCTCCACTTT
>TRBJ1-4|.|.|TRBV14
CASSQGGEKLFF
TGTGCCAGCAGCCAAGGAGGTGAAAAACTGTTTTTT